A single sample gave rise to the 8 T cell receptor beta chains below, sequenced in a study of blood T cell repertoires in COVID-19 (dated by TCRdb to about 2020). Preparation of the library involved the immunoSEQ multiplex PCR assay. Imported from immuneACCESS, the table was reduced by TCRdb to in-frame sequences with V and J called. These copies leave out some clones; in studies compared against another copy, an unresolved V gene accounts for under half, and the cause of the remainder is not known. The sample table lists roughly 64,000 clones, over 75% of them with a count of one. In total, the top ten clones hold about 9.3% of the sample. The sequenced material came from peripheral blood. All receptors derive from a woman older than 75 with active COVID-19.

V gene TRBV11-2 combines with J gene TRBJ2-7, with TRBD2 matching over 7 bases. The CDR3 loop spans 12 amino acids. V lost 7 bases to trimming and J lost 5 bases; unmatched junction nucleotides: 5. From germline, CDR1 is SGHAT and CDR2 FQNNGV. CDR3 in amino acids: CASNHGGDEQYF. DNA for the CDR3: TGTGCCAGCAACCATGGGGGGGACGAGCAGTACTTC.

V is TRBV5-1 and J is TRBJ1-2; D may be TRBD1 (5 bases). V lost 6 bases to trimming and J lost 5 bases, with 17 bases between them. The germline V gene encodes CDR1 SGHRS and CDR2 YFSETQ. There are 14 residues in the CDR3. The CDR3 bases are TGCGCCAGCACCCCCGGGGGGGGACTGTATGGCTACACCTTC. It codes for CASTPGGGLYGYTF.

This chain links TRBV5-1 with TRBJ2-1; 15 nucleotides align to TRBD2. The germline gives CDR1 SGHRS, CDR2 YFSETQ. The CDR3 sequence is 19 residues long. J gave up 1 base and V 4 bases, and 9 bases lay outside the gene matches. The CDR3 protein is CASSARGLAGGRSYNEQFF. The CDR3 region has the DNA TGCGCCAGCAGCGCCAGGGGACTAGCGGGAGGTCGGTCCTACAATGAGCAGTTCTTC. Together with reference TRBV5-1 and TRBJ2-1, the CDR3 gives the full variable domain: KAGVTQTPRYLIKTRGQQVTLSCSPISGHRSVSWYQQTPGQGLQFLFEYFSETQRNKGNFPGRFSGRQFSNSRSEMNVSTLELGDSALYLCASSARGLAGGRSYNEQFFGPGTRLTVL.

In its sample, this clone was seen a few times. This chain links TRBV2 with TRBJ1-1; 7 bases are shared with TRBD1. Losses at the gene ends were 2 bases for V and 3 bases for J; bases not matched to a gene: 3. This CDR3 comprises 14 residues. CDR1 is SNHLY, CDR2 FYNNEI, per germline. In DNA form, the CDR3 reads TGTGCCAGCAGTGAAACAGGGGTCTACACTGAAGCTTTCTTT. This encodes CASSETGVYTEAFF.

The table lists this clone with a few counts. The chain joins TRBV19 to TRBJ2-2; the D gene is possibly TRBD2 (5 bases). The V and J ends lost 5 bases and 7 bases respectively, with 11 bases between them. The germline gives CDR1 LNHDA, CDR2 SQIVND (reference sequence). This CDR3 region has 13 residues. The CDR3 loop reads CASSPSLIGELFF. Written as DNA, the CDR3 is TGTGCCAGTAGTCCTAGCCTAATCGGGGAGCTGTTTTTT.

This chain links TRBV27 with TRBJ2-4; the D gene is possibly TRBD2 (6 bases). The V end was cut by 4 bases, the J end by 6 bases, with 13 bases between. The germline gives CDR1 MNHEY, CDR2 SMNVEV (reference sequence). The length of the CDR3 is 14 residues. The CDR3 spells CASSSREFGNIQYF. CDR3 coding DNA: TGTGCCAGCAGTTCCCGGGAGTTTGGAAACATTCAGTACTTC.

The J gene is TRBJ2-7, the V gene TRBV19, with D perhaps TRBD1 (5 bases). The germline V gene has CDR1 LNHDA and CDR2 SQIVND (reference sequence). V lost 6 bases and J 6 bases, leaving 12 bases between the germline ends. The CDR3 covers 12 residues. CDR3 in DNA: TGTGCCAGTAGCCCTCCTAGGGGCGAGCAGTACTTC. This encodes CASSPPRGEQYF.

The V call is TRBV6-5, the J call TRBJ2-5; D perhaps matches TRBD2 (6 bases). The length of the CDR3 is 14 residues. The germline V gene has CDR1 MNHEY and CDR2 SVGAGI. Trimming removed 6 bases from V and 4 bases from J, with 15 bases in between. Here the CDR3 reads CASSPRRGVETQYF. Written as DNA, the CDR3 is TGTGCCAGCAGCCCCCGACGCGGGGTAGAGACCCAGTACTTC.